The 15 T cell receptor beta chains presented below share a single source sample, sequenced in a study of control samples from healthy donors and cancer patients. Libraries were prepared by immunoSEQ multiplex PCR; TCRdb keeps only in-frame clonotypes and omits some of them. Seen here are 170,000 or so clones, approximately 91% observed once, and the top ten hold just over 2%. Sequenced sample: blood. These receptor sequences come from a woman between 35 and 50 years old in good health.

This clone was recorded only once. The genes are TRBV3-1 (or the pseudogene TRBV3-2) and TRBJ1-5; D gene ambiguous. CDR3 size: 14 residues. Germline CDR1 reads LGHDT; CDR2 reads YNNKEL (reference sequence). The V and J ends lost 4 bases and 2 bases respectively, with 9 bases between them. CDR3 in amino acids: CASSLGKGNQPQHF. The CDR3 DNA reads TGTGCCAGCAGCCTGGGCAAGGGCAATCAGCCCCAGCATTTT.

This sequence joins TRBV3-1 (or the pseudogene TRBV3-2) and TRBJ2-7; no firm D call. V lost 6 bases and J 3 bases, leaving 15 bases between the germline ends. The length of the CDR3 is 14 residues. The germline gives CDR1 LGHDT, CDR2 YNNKEL (reference sequence). CDR3 amino acids: CASSQWYTDYEQYF. The CDR3 coding sequence is TGTGCCAGCAGTCAATGGTATACGGACTACGAGCAGTACTTC.

The chain couples TRBV2 to TRBJ2-1, with TRBD2 identical over 8 bases. CDR1 and CDR2 from the germline V gene are SNHLY and FYNNEI. V lost 7 bases to trimming and J lost 8 bases; unmatched junction nucleotides: 13. This CDR3 region has 15 residues. CDR3 loop: CASTPGETSVDEQFF. For the CDR3, the DNA is TGTGCCAGCACCCCGGGGGAGACTAGCGTCGATGAGCAGTTCTTC.

This clone is a singleton in its sample. This sequence joins TRBV5-4 and TRBJ2-5, with TRBD2 matching over 9 bases. Losses at the gene ends were 1 base for V and 3 bases for J; bases not matched to a gene: 4. Germline V CDR1 and CDR2: SGHNT, YYREEE (reference sequence). The CDR3 consists of 15 residues. CDR3 protein: CASSLSSGVEETQYF. The CDR3 nucleotides are TGTGCCAGCAGCTTGTCTAGCGGGGTAGAAGAGACCCAGTACTTC.

The chain recombines TRBV4-1 with TRBJ2-7; TRBD2 might be the D (7 bases). Germline V gene sequence: CDR1 MGHRA, CDR2 YSYEKL. V dropped 8 bases and J dropped 2 bases, with 19 bases sitting between them. The CDR3 sequence is 15 residues long. The chain's CDR3 is CASGRVQGGPYEQYF. The CDR3 region has the DNA TGCGCCAGCGGTAGAGTACAGGGAGGGCCCTACGAGCAGTACTTC.

V is TRBV19 and J is TRBJ1-4; D gene uncertain. The ends were cut back, 8 bases at V and 7 bases at J, with 20 bases in the middle. The germline V gene has CDR1 LNHDA and CDR2 SQIVND (reference sequence). The CDR3 contains 15 residues. CDR3 amino acids: CASSPFVTAGEKLFF. CDR3 nucleotides: TGTGCCAGTTCGCCTTTCGTTACAGCGGGTGAAAAACTGTTTTTT.

CDR3 nucleotides: TGTGCCAGCAGTGCCGGGCCGGGGGAGCGGGGCTACACCTTC. As protein: CASSAGPGERGYTF. This chain joins TRBV19 and TRBJ1-2, with D perhaps TRBD1 (5 bases). Trimming took off 9 bases at V and 8 bases at J, with 22 bases between the two ends. The CDR3 loop spans 14 amino acids. Germline V CDR1 and CDR2: LNHDA, SQIVND (reference sequence).

V is TRBV19 and J is TRBJ1-1; D is undetermined. Between the trimmed V and J ends, which lost 7 bases and 7 bases, there was a span of 25 bases. In germline, CDR1 is LNHDA, CDR2 SQIVND (reference sequence). The CDR3 sequence is 16 residues long. The CDR3 sequence: CASILKPMVGFFEAFF. CDR3 sequence (DNA): TGTGCCAGTATTCTAAAGCCCATGGTGGGTTTCTTTGAAGCTTTCTTT.

This clone has just a few counts. The chain combines TRBV5-6 with TRBJ1-1, with TRBD1 identical over 7 bases. V shed 4 bases and J 2 bases; nucleotides not matched to a gene: 5. Germline CDR1 SGHDT, CDR2 YYEEEE. This CDR3 comprises 14 residues. The CDR3: CASSKGTANTEAFF. As DNA, the CDR3 is TGTGCCAGCAGCAAAGGGACAGCAAACACTGAAGCTTTCTTT.

This sequence joins TRBV7-9 and TRBJ1-2, with TRBD1 matching over 8 bases. This CDR3 is 15 amino acids long. CDR1 and CDR2 from the germline V gene are SEHNR and FQNEAQ (reference sequence). V lost 1 base and J lost 8; bases outside the gene matches: 9. CDR3 DNA sequence: TGTGCCAGCAGCTTAGGACAGGGGAGTCCCTGGGGCTACACCTTC. It translates to CASSLGQGSPWGYTF.

The rearrangement joins TRBV6-1 to TRBJ1-2; D gene uncertain. CDR1 MNHNS and CDR2 SASEGT come from the germline V gene. V was shortened by 0 bases and J by 4 bases, with 6 bases between the two germline ends. This CDR3 comprises 13 residues. The chain's CDR3 is CASSEAASYGYTF. CDR3 sequence (DNA): TGTGCCAGCAGTGAAGCTGCCAGCTATGGCTACACCTTC.

This rearrangement joins TRBV20-1 to TRBJ2-3; the D is unclear. V was trimmed by 3 bases and J by 5 bases, leaving 3 bases between them. The CDR3 extends over 10 amino acids. CDR1 and CDR2 from the germline V gene are DFQATT and SNEGSKA (reference sequence). CDR3 region: CSASRDTQYF. The CDR3 DNA follows: TGCAGTGCTAGCCGAGATACGCAGTATTTT.

This rearrangement joins TRBV15 to TRBJ2-3; a possible D gene is TRBD1 (5 bases). V lost 1 base and J lost 4, with 9 bases in between. Germline CDR1 reads LNHNV; CDR2 reads YYDKDF (reference sequence). The CDR3 is 14 amino acids. The CDR3 here is CATSRAGQPDTQYF. The CDR3 coding sequence is TGTGCCACCAGCAGAGCTGGACAACCAGATACGCAGTATTTT.

The CDR3 region is CASSQGYPDREIYGYTF. CDR3 in DNA: TGTGCCAGCAGCCAAGGGTACCCGGACAGGGAGATCTATGGCTACACCTTC. V is TRBV14 and J is TRBJ1-2, with TRBD1 matching over 8 bases. With V trimmed by 1 base and J by 4 bases, 11 bases remained unmatched. Germline V gene lookup returns CDR1 SGHDN and CDR2 FVKESK. The CDR3 is 17 residues long.

The chain combines TRBV15 with TRBJ2-7; either TRBD1 or TRBD2 may fit D (5 bases each). The germline V and J ends were trimmed by 5 bases and 0 bases, with 17 bases remaining between them. The CDR3 consists of 16 residues. CDR1 is LNHNV, CDR2 YYDKDF, per germline (reference sequence). The CDR3, as DNA: TGTGCCACCAGCGGGGGAAGTGGGCGATCCTCCTACGAGCAGTACTTC. Translated, it gives CATSGGSGRSSYEQYF.